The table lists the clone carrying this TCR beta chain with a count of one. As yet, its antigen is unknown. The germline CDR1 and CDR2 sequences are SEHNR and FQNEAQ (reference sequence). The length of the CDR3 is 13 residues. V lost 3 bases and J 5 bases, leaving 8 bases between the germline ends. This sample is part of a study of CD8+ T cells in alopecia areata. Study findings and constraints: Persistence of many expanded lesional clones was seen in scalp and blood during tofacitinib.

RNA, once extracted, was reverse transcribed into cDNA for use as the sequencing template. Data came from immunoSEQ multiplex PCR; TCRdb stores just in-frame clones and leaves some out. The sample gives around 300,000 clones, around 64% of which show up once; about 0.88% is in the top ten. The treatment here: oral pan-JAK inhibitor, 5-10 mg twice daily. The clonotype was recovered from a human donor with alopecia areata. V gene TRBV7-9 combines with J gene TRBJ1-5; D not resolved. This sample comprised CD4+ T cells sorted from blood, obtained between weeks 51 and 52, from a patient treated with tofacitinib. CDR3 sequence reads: CASSFGPYQPQHF. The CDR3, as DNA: TGTGCCAGCAGCTTTGGGCCCTATCAGCCCCAGCATTTT.